This T cell receptor beta chain was identified in a study of PD-1 blockade in mismatch repair-deficient tumors. The wider study: Patients had some twelve mismatch repair-deficient cancer types, all previously treated and progressing. Broader study findings: Tumor-resident clones, often absent from pretreatment blood, expanded after pembrolizumab and then contracted.

Libraries were prepared by immunoSEQ multiplex PCR; TCRdb keeps only in-frame clonotypes and omits some of them. The data hold around 100,000 clones, with 65% to 85% observed a single time. PCR or immunohistochemistry showed mismatch repair deficiency in every enrolled patient. Points on this clone: As yet, its antigen is unknown.

Germline CDR1 LNHDA, CDR2 SQIVND (reference sequence). The ends were cut back, 5 bases at V and 8 bases at J, with 13 bases in the middle. The CDR3 length is 13 residues. This clonotype was sampled from an adult with mismatch repair-deficient cancer. J is TRBJ1-3 and V is TRBV19, with D perhaps matching TRBD1 (6 bases). The specimen was peripheral blood, collected about 36 weeks after starting pembrolizumab. This chain's CDR3 is CASSPGHKHTIYF. The CDR3, as DNA: TGTGCCAGTAGTCCGGGACATAAGCACACCATATATTTT.